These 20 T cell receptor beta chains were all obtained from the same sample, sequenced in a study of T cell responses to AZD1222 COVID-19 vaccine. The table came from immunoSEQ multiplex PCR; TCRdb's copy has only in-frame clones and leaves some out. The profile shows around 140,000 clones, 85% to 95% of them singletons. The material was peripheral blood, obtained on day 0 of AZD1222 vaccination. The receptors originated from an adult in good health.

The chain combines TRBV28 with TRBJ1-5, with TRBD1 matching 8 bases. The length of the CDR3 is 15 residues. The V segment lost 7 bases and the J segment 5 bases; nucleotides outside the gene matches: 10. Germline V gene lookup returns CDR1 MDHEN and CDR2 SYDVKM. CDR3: CASITSGQGYQPQHF. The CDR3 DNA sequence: TGTGCCAGCATTACCTCAGGACAGGGATATCAGCCCCAGCATTTT.

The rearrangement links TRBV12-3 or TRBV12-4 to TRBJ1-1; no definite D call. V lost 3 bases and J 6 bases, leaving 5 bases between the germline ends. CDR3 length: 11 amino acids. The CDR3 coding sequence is TGTGCCAGCAGTTTTGGATCTGAAGCTTTCTTT. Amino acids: CASSFGSEAFF.

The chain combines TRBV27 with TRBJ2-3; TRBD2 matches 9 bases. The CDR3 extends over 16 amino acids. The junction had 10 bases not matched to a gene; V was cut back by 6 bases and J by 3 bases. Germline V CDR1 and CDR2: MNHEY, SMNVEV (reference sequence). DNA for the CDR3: TGTGCCAGCAGAGTAGCGGGGGAGCGTCCAACAGATACGCAGTATTTT. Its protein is CASRVAGERPTDTQYF.

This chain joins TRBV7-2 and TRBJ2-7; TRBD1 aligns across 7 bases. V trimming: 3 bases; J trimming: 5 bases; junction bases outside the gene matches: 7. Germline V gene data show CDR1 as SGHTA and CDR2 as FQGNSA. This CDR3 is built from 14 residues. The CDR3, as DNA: TGTGCCAGCAGCTTCACCCCGGGACAGAACGAGCAGTACTTC. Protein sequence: CASSFTPGQNEQYF.

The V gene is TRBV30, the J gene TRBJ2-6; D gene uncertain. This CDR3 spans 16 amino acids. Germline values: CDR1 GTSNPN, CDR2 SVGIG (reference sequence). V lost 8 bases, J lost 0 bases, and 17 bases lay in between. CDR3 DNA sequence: TGTGCCACGAGCGACGTCCCCTCCTCTGGGGCCAACGTCCTGACTTTC. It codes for CATSDVPSSGANVLTF.

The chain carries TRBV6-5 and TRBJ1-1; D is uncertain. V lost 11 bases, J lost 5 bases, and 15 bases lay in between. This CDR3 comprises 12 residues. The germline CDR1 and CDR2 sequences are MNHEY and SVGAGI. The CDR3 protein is CALSRAGTEAFF. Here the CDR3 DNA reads TGTGCCCTCTCCCGGGCGGGGACTGAAGCTTTCTTT.

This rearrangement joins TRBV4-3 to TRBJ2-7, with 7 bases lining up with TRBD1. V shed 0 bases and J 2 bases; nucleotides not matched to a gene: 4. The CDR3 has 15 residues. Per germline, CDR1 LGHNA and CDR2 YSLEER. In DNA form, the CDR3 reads TGCGCCAGCAGCCAAGAAGGGGACAGTGCCTACGAGCAGTACTTC. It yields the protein CASSQEGDSAYEQYF.

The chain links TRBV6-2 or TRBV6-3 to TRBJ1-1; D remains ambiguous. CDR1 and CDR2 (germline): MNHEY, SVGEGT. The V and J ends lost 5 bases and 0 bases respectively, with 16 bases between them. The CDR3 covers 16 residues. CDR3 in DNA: TGTGCCAGCAGTCCCCGGAGGAATCTTGTGAACACTGAAGCTTTCTTT. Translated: CASSPRRNLVNTEAFF.

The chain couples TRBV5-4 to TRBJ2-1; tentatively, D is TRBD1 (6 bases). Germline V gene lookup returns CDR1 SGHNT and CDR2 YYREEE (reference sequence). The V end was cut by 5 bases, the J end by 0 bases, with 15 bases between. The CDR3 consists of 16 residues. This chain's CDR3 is CASRGGGSDSYNEQFF. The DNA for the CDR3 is TGTGCCAGCAGAGGGGGTGGCAGTGACTCCTACAATGAGCAGTTCTTC.

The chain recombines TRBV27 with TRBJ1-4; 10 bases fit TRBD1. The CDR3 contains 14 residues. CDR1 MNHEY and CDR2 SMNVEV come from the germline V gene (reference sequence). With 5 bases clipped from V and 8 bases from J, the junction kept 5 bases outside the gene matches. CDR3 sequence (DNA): TGTGCCAGCAGTCCAGACAGGGGGCACGAAAAACTGTTTTTT. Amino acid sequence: CASSPDRGHEKLFF.

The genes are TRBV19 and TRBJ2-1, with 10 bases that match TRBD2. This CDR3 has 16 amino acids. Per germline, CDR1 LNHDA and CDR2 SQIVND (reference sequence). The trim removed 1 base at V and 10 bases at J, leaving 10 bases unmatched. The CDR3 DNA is TGTGCCAGTAGTATAGTCACGCCTAGCGGGAGCGGGGAGCAGTTCTTC. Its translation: CASSIVTPSGSGEQFF.

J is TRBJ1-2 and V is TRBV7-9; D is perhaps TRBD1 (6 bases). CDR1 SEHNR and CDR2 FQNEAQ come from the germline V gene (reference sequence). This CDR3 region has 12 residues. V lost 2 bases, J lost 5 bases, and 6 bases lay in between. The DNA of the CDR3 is TGTGCCAGCAGCTTAACAGGGTATGGCTACACCTTC. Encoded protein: CASSLTGYGYTF.

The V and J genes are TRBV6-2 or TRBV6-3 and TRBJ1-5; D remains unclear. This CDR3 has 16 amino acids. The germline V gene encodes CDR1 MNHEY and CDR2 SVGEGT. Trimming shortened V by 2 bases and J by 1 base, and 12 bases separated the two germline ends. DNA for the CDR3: TGTGCCAGCAGTTACCTGGGCCAGGAAAGCAATCAGCCCCAGCATTTT. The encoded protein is CASSYLGQESNQPQHF.

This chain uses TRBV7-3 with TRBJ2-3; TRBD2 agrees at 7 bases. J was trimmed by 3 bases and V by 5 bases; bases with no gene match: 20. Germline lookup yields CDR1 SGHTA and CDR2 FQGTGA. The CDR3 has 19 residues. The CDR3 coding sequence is TGTGCCAGCAGCCCTCGAACGCTAGGCGGACTAGGGAGAACAGATACGCAGTATTTT. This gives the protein CASSPRTLGGLGRTDTQYF.

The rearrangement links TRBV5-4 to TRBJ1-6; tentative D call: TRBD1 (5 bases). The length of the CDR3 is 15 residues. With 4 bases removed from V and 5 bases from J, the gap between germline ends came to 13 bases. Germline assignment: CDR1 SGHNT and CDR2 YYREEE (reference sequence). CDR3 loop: CASSQPGRNNSPLHF. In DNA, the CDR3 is TGTGCCAGCAGCCAGCCGGGACGGAATAATTCACCCCTCCACTTT.

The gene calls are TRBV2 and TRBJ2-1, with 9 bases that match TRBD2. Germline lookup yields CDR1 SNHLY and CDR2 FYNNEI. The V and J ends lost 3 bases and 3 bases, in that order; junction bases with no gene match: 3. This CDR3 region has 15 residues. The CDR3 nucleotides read TGTGCCAGCAGTGATTCAGCGGGGGGCTACAATGAGCAGTTCTTC. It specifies CASSDSAGGYNEQFF. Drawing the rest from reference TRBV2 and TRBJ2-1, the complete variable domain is EPEVTQTPSHQVTQMGQEVILRCVPISNHLYFYWYRQILGQKVEFLVSFYNNEISEKSEIFDDQFSVERPDGSNFTLKIRSTKLEDSAMYFCASSDSAGGYNEQFFGPGTRLTVL.

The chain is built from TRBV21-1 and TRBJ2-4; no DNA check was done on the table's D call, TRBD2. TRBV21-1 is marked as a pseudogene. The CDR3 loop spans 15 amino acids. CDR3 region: CAPLPPSGGENIQYF. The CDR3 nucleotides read TGTGCCCCCCTACCCCCTAGCGGGGGGGAAAACATTCAGTACTTC.

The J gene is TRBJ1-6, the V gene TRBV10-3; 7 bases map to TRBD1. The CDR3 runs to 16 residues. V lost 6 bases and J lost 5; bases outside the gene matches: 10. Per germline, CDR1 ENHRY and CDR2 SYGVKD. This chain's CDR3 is CAISAQGTANNSPLHF. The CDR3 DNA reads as TGTGCCATCAGCGCGCAAGGGACAGCAAATAATTCACCCCTCCACTTT.

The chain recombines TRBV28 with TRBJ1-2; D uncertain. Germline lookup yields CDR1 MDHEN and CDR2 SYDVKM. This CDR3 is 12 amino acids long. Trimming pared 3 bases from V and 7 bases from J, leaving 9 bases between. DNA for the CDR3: TGTGCCAGCAGTTTTGGGGAAGGTGGCTACACCTTC. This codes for CASSFGEGGYTF.

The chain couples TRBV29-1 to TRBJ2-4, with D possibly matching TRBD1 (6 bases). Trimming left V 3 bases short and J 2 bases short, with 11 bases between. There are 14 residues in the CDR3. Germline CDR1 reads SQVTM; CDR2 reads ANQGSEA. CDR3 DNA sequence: TGCAGCGTTGAGGGCAGGGGCTCCAAAAACATTCAGTACTTC. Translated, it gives CSVEGRGSKNIQYF.